These T cell receptor beta chains were read from a single sample in a study of fetal regulatory T cell absence and autoimmunity. Produced via immunoSEQ multiplex PCR; TCRdb's table is partial and in-frame only. The sample shows approximately 46,000 clones, about four fifths of them seen only once. Sequencing input: cord blood. Source of these receptors: a newborn boy with IPEX syndrome. Both conserved end residues are part of each CDR3. Each record gives: J gene, V gene, clone size, D gene, CDR3 length, CDR3 protein, CDR3 DNA. D genes are given only for firm matches. Not all rows give a size; the values are once, few, many and, for expanded clones, a class.

>TRBJ1-1|TRBV4-1|.|.|13
CASSQQVNTEAFF
TGCGCCAGCAGCCAACAGGTGAACACTGAAGCTTTCTTT
>TRBJ1-2|TRBV5-4|once|.|13
CASSSFTGYGYTF
TGTGCCAGCAGCTCTTTTACAGGCTATGGCTACACCTTC
>TRBJ1-1|TRBV4-3|.|.|15
CASSLQGQPNNRAFF
TGCGCCAGCAGCCTTCAAGGGCAACCGAACAATAGAGCTTTCTTT
>TRBJ2-4|TRBV15|.|TRBD2|17
CATSRGGLALAKNIQYF
TGTGCCACCAGCAGAGGGGGACTAGCACTAGCCAAAAACATTCAGTACTTC
>TRBJ1-3|TRBV6-5|.|.|15
CASSYSRAGENTIYF
TGTGCCAGCAGTTACTCGCGGGCAGGGGAAAACACCATATATTTT
>TRBJ1-1|TRBV7-2|few|.|12
CASSLVDTEAFF
TGTGCCAGCAGCTTAGTGGACACTGAAGCTTTCTTT
>TRBJ1-1|TRBV10-3|.|.|12
CAIGDGNTEAFF
TGTGCCATCGGGGACGGGAACACTGAAGCTTTCTTT
>TRBJ2-7|TRBV10-2|once|TRBD1|14
CASSRTGGSYEQYF
TGCGCCAGCAGTAGGACAGGGGGCTCCTACGAGCAGTACTTC
>TRBJ2-2|TRBV6-5|.|.|16
CASSYGTETNTGELFF
TGTGCCAGCAGTTACGGGACGGAGACGAACACCGGGGAGCTGTTTTTT
>TRBJ1-5|TRBV4-1|.|TRBD1|15
CASSHVGTGHQPQHF
TGCGCCAGCAGCCATGTGGGGACAGGGCATCAGCCCCAGCATTTT
>TRBJ2-3|TRBV5-1|.|.|15
CASSLGGTFTDTQYF
TGCGCCAGCAGCTTGGGGGGCACTTTCACAGATACGCAGTATTTT
>TRBJ1-1|TRBV19|.|.|15
CASSIDGAPNTEAFF
TGTGCCAGTAGTATAGATGGAGCCCCAAACACTGAAGCTTTCTTT
>TRBJ2-7|TRBV30|.|.|14
CAWSVSQNPYEQYF
TGTGCCTGGAGTGTGTCGCAGAACCCCTACGAGCAGTACTTC
>TRBJ2-7|TRBV4-2|once|.|18
CASSQEHTWVSGSYEQYF
TGTGCCAGCAGCCAAGAACATACTTGGGTGAGCGGCTCCTACGAGCAGTACTTC
>TRBJ2-3|TRBV7-2|.|TRBD2|16
CASSLASSGGWDTQYF
TGTGCCAGCAGCTTAGCGTCTAGCGGGGGTTGGGATACGCAGTATTTT
>TRBJ1-1|TRBV6-1|.|.|13
CASRAGRHTEAFF
TGTGCCAGCAGGGCAGGGAGGCATACTGAAGCTTTCTTT
>TRBJ2-5|TRBV27|.|.|13
CASGAEPQETQYF
TGTGCCAGCGGGGCGGAGCCCCAAGAGACCCAGTACTTC
>TRBJ2-3|TRBV2|.|.|12
CASSELTDTQYF
TGTGCCAGCAGTGAACTAACAGATACGCAGTATTTT
>TRBJ2-1|TRBV20-1|.|.|11
CSAFSGGEQFF
TGCAGTGCTTTTAGCGGCGGTGAGCAGTTCTTC
>TRBJ1-2|TRBV6-6|.|.|14
CASSYSKGIYGYTF
TGTGCCAGCAGTTACTCGAAAGGGATTTATGGCTACACCTTC
>TRBJ1-3|TRBV7-9|.|.|14
CASSLASSGNTIYF
TGTGCCAGCAGCTTAGCCAGCTCTGGAAACACCATATATTTT
>TRBJ1-4|TRBV2|.|.|16
CASSFSKESLNEKLFF
TGTGCCAGCAGTTTTAGCAAGGAGAGTCTTAATGAAAAACTGTTTTTT
>TRBJ2-4|TRBV4-2|.|.|15
CASSPGTVAKNIQYF
TGTGCCAGCAGCCCCGGGACGGTAGCCAAAAACATTCAGTACTTC
>TRBJ2-2|TRBV5-6|.|.|19
CASSLAYDARGIDTGELFF
TGTGCCAGCAGCTTGGCGTACGACGCTAGAGGCATTGACACCGGGGAGCTGTTTTTT
>TRBJ1-6|TRBV2|.|.|15
CASSDGDAYNSPLHF
TGTGCCAGCAGTGACGGTGACGCCTATAATTCACCCCTCCACTTT
>TRBJ1-3|TRBV6-6|.|.|15
CASSYDPTGGNTIYF
TGTGCCAGCAGTTACGACCCTACGGGCGGAAACACCATATATTTT
>TRBJ2-1|TRBV9|once|TRBD2|17
CASTSSPAGGYYNEQFF
TGTGCCAGCACCTCCAGTCCCGCGGGAGGTTACTACAATGAGCAGTTCTTC
>TRBJ2-1|TRBV2|.|.|13
CASGGSSYNEQFF
TGTGCCAGCGGGGGTAGCTCCTACAATGAGCAGTTCTTC
>TRBJ2-5|TRBV7-8|.|.|15
CASIRWGGQQETQYF
TGTGCCAGCATCCGATGGGGCGGACAGCAAGAGACCCAGTACTTC
>TRBJ2-3|TRBV5-5|.|TRBD2|15
CASSLGAGVTDTQYF
TGTGCCAGCAGCTTGGGAGCGGGGGTCACAGATACGCAGTATTTT
>TRBJ1-1|TRBV11-2|.|.|12
CASSLHDTEAFF
TGTGCCAGCAGCCTACACGACACTGAAGCTTTCTTT
>TRBJ1-4|TRBV5-4|.|.|16
CASSLTVLLTNEKLFF
TGTGCCAGCAGCTTGACAGTCCTTCTAACTAATGAAAAACTGTTTTTT
>TRBJ2-1|TRBV7-9|.|.|18
CASSLAGWRESSYNEQFF
TGTGCCAGCAGCTTAGCAGGGTGGAGGGAGAGCTCCTACAATGAGCAGTTCTTC
>TRBJ2-7|TRBV5-4|.|.|13
CASSPSGDYEQYF
TGTGCCAGCAGCCCCTCGGGGGACTACGAGCAGTACTTC
>TRBJ2-5|TRBV19|.|TRBD2|15
CASRSGGAPQETQYF
TGTGCCAGTAGATCGGGAGGGGCACCCCAAGAGACCCAGTACTTC
>TRBJ2-5|TRBV19|.|TRBD2|18
CATSQPGTSGSGWETQYF
TGTGCCACTTCTCAGCCCGGGACTAGCGGGTCAGGGTGGGAGACCCAGTACTTC
>TRBJ1-4|TRBV19|.|.|16
CASSIGQFLPNEKLFF
TGTGCCAGTAGTATTGGACAGTTTCTTCCTAATGAAAAACTGTTTTTT
>TRBJ2-3|TRBV10-3|.|.|15
CAISDGGFVTDTQYF
TGTGCCATCAGTGATGGCGGGTTTGTGACAGATACGCAGTATTTT
>TRBJ2-1|TRBV6-1|.|TRBD2|16
CASSETSGPFYNEQFF
TGTGCCAGCAGTGAGACTAGCGGACCTTTTTACAATGAGCAGTTCTTC
>TRBJ1-4|TRBV27|.|.|16
CASSLFRQTQREKLFF
TGTGCCAGCAGTTTGTTTAGACAGACCCAAAGGGAAAAACTGTTTTTT
>TRBJ1-4|TRBV19|.|.|14
CASSTRSGNEKLFF
TGTGCCAGTAGTACAAGGAGTGGCAATGAAAAACTGTTTTTT
>TRBJ2-7|TRBV10-3|.|.|13
CAISRDNSYEQYF
TGTGCCATCAGCCGGGACAACTCCTACGAGCAGTACTTC
>TRBJ2-3|TRBV11-2|.|.|13
CASSLEGADTQYF
TGTGCCAGCAGCTTAGAAGGGGCAGATACGCAGTATTTT
>TRBJ2-7|TRBV7-2|few|TRBD2|15
CASSLGLAHSYEQYF
TGTGCCAGCAGCTTAGGACTAGCCCATTCCTACGAGCAGTACTTC
>TRBJ2-2|TRBV4-1|.|.|17
CASSQKSLAIRTGELFF
TGCGCCAGCAGCCAAAAATCCCTAGCGATTCGCACCGGGGAGCTGTTTTTT
>TRBJ1-2|TRBV6-6|.|TRBD1|15
CASSYYGQGVDGYTF
TGTGCCAGCAGTTATTACGGACAGGGGGTCGATGGCTACACCTTC
>TRBJ1-2|TRBV5-6|.|.|15
CASSLTGRSFYGYTF
TGTGCCAGCAGCTTGACAGGGAGGTCCTTTTATGGCTACACCTTC
>TRBJ2-3|TRBV5-1|.|TRBD2|16
CASSLLAGGPGDTQYF
TGCGCCAGCAGCTTACTAGCGGGAGGGCCAGGGGATACGCAGTATTTT
>TRBJ1-2|TRBV29-1|once|TRBD1|13
CSVADRGNYGYTF
TGCAGCGTTGCGGACAGGGGGAACTATGGCTACACCTTC
>TRBJ1-1|TRBV9|.|.|14
CASSVGGARYEAFF
TGTGCCAGCAGCGTAGGAGGGGCCCGATATGAAGCTTTCTTT
>TRBJ2-3|TRBV10-3|.|.|13
CAIKAELTDTQYF
TGTGCCATCAAGGCGGAGCTCACAGATACGCAGTATTTT
>TRBJ1-5|TRBV6-1|.|.|15
CASSFRKKPNQPQHF
TGTGCCAGCAGCTTCAGAAAGAAACCTAATCAGCCCCAGCATTTT
>TRBJ1-5|TRBV30|.|TRBD1|13
CAWSNRGWQPQHF
TGTGCCTGGAGTAACAGGGGGTGGCAGCCCCAGCATTTT
>TRBJ2-7|TRBV12-5|.|TRBD1|14
CASGRGTGPYEQYF
TGTGCTAGTGGCCGGGGGACAGGGCCCTACGAGCAGTACTTC
>TRBJ1-2|TRBV6-5|.|TRBD1|14
CASSESGGFYGYTF
TGTGCCAGCAGTGAATCAGGGGGTTTCTATGGCTACACCTTC
>TRBJ1-1|TRBV5-4|.|TRBD1|14
CASSRGQGDTEAFF
TGTGCCAGCAGCCGAGGACAGGGAGACACTGAAGCTTTCTTT
>TRBJ2-1|TRBV4-1|.|TRBD2|16
CASSPPTSGGVNEQFF
TGCGCCAGCAGCCCCCCGACTAGCGGGGGGGTTAATGAGCAGTTCTTC
>TRBJ2-1|TRBV2|.|TRBD1|16
CASSETQGALYGEQFF
TGTGCCAGCAGTGAAACCCAGGGGGCGCTGTATGGTGAGCAGTTCTTC